This entry lists 19 T cell receptor beta chains sequenced from one sample in a study of blood T cell repertoires in COVID-19. Libraries were prepared by immunoSEQ multiplex PCR; TCRdb keeps only in-frame clonotypes and omits some of them. The sample has approximately 260,000 clones, about 80% seen once. The source material was PBMCs or T cells enriched from blood (not recorded which). The receptors originated from a man aged 50 to 60 who had recovered from COVID-19.

The V and J genes are TRBV5-1 and TRBJ1-4; TRBD1 aligns across 7 bases. CDR1 is SGHRS and CDR2 is YFSETQ in the germline V gene. The CDR3 runs to 13 residues. V shed 4 bases and J 9 bases; nucleotides not matched to a gene: 6. This CDR3 reads CASSPNRGQKLFF. CDR3 nucleotide sequence: TGCGCCAGCAGCCCTAACAGGGGTCAAAAACTGTTTTTT.

The chain has TRBV5-1 and TRBJ1-2; no clear D gene. V lost 1 base and J lost 8, with 6 bases in between. The CDR3 length is 11 residues. The germline gives CDR1 SGHRS, CDR2 YFSETQ. CDR3 in amino acids: CASSLNSGYTF. In DNA form, the CDR3 reads TGCGCCAGCAGCTTGAATTCGGGCTACACCTTC.

Only a few counts were recorded for this clone. The chain is built from TRBV12-3 or TRBV12-4 and TRBJ1-5; D gene uncertain. The CDR3 runs 13 residues. V lost 5 bases to trimming and J lost 7 bases, with 12 bases between them. CDR3 amino acids: CASSPQAWQPQHF. DNA of the CDR3: TGTGCCAGCAGTCCGCAAGCTTGGCAGCCCCAGCATTTT.

The rearrangement uses TRBV28 and TRBJ2-3; TRBD2 matches 9 bases. V shed 3 bases and J 8 bases; nucleotides not matched to a gene: 6. The germline CDR1 and CDR2 sequences are MDHEN and SYDVKM. The CDR3 extends over 14 amino acids. The CDR3 sequence: CASSFRAGGGTQYF. For the CDR3, the DNA is TGTGCCAGCAGTTTCCGTGCGGGAGGGGGTACGCAGTATTTT.

This rearrangement joins TRBV5-1 to TRBJ1-4; D unresolved. The CDR3 has 18 residues. V lost 0 bases to trimming and J lost 10 bases, with 25 bases between them. CDR1 and CDR2 from the germline V gene are SGHRS and YFSETQ. CDR3 nucleotide sequence: TGCGCCAGCAGCTTGGGGGTTTTACAGAGGACGGCCGGGAGAAAACTGTTTTTT. It is translated as CASSLGVLQRTAGRKLFF.

The rearrangement uses TRBV20-1 and TRBJ1-2; no clear D gene. This CDR3 is 11 amino acids long. Per the germline V gene, CDR1 is DFQATT and CDR2 is SNEGSKA (reference sequence). With 0 bases removed from V and 6 bases from J, the gap between germline ends came to 5 bases. The DNA of the CDR3 is TGCAGTGCTAGAGAACAGAATGGCTACACCTTC. Protein: CSAREQNGYTF.

With respect to this clone: A junction boundary mismatches the germline segment, possibly from a read error. This rearrangement joins TRBV6-6 to TRBJ1-1, with D hard to call. Germline loops: CDR1 MNHNY, CDR2 SVGAGI (reference sequence). The length of the CDR3 is 11 residues. CDR3 coding DNA: TGTGCCAGCAGTTCCCCGATAGCCGCGATCTTT. This gives the protein CASSSPIAAIF.

The rearrangement joins TRBV10-2 to TRBJ2-7; 13 nucleotides line up with TRBD2. The CDR3 spans 14 residues. After removal of 6 bases from V and 4 bases from J, the junction contained 3 bases not matched to a gene. CDR1 WSHSY and CDR2 SAAADI come from the germline V gene. CDR3 residues: CASSWTSGSYEQYF. The CDR3 coding sequence is TGCGCCAGCAGCTGGACTAGCGGGAGTTACGAGCAGTACTTC.

The V call is TRBV28, the J call TRBJ1-5, with 8 nucleotides matching TRBD1. CDR1 and CDR2 (germline): MDHEN, SYDVKM. The CDR3 consists of 11 residues. The junction had 9 bases not matched to a gene; V was cut back by 7 bases and J by 16 bases. The CDR3 loop is CASTLDRECHF. The CDR3 DNA is TGTGCCAGCACTCTGGACAGGGAGTGTCATTTT.

This chain joins TRBV5-1 and TRBJ2-2; 11 bases align to TRBD2. V lost 4 bases to trimming and J lost 0 bases; unmatched junction nucleotides: 5. The CDR3 contains 17 residues. CDR1 is SGHRS and CDR2 is YFSETQ in the germline V gene. In DNA, the CDR3 is TGCGCCAGCAGCCTGGGGACTAGCGGACCGAACACCGGGGAGCTGTTTTTT. Protein: CASSLGTSGPNTGELFF.

This clone is medium-sized within its sample. The chain joins TRBV4-1 to TRBJ1-5; 9 bases map to TRBD1. CDR1 and CDR2 from the germline V gene are MGHRA and YSYEKL. V dropped 2 bases and J dropped 7; count of bases not matched to a gene: 6. CDR3 size: 15 residues. CDR3 bases: TGCGCCAGCAGCCAAACTAAACAGGGGGCCCAGCCCCAGCATTTT. It is translated as CASSQTKQGAQPQHF.

On this clone: An end of the junction differs from the germline gene, which may be a read error. The chain has TRBV12-3 or TRBV12-4 and TRBJ2-1; 7 nucleotides align to TRBD2. This CDR3 spans 11 amino acids. CDR3 sequence reads: CASSLSGAPLF. In DNA, the CDR3 is TGTGCCAGCAGTTTAAGCGGGGCACCCCTCTTC.

The chain is built from TRBV5-1 and TRBJ2-2, with 8 bases identical to TRBD2. CDR3 length: 17 residues. After removal of 4 bases from V and 0 bases from J, the junction contained 8 bases not matched to a gene. CDR1 and CDR2 from the germline V gene are SGHRS and YFSETQ. The CDR3 bases are TGCGCCAGCAGCCAAGGACTAGCACTCGCGAACACCGGGGAGCTGTTTTTT. Translated, it gives CASSQGLALANTGELFF.

The chain uses TRBV15 and TRBJ2-7, with no clear D. The length of the CDR3 is 14 residues. Germline V gene sequence: CDR1 LNHNV, CDR2 YYDKDF (reference sequence). V was pared by 4 bases and J by 3 bases, with 13 bases between. CDR3 nucleotide sequence: TGTGCCACCAGCATCACGACTGAAAGCTACGAGCAGTACTTC. This encodes CATSITTESYEQYF.

This chain joins TRBV14 and TRBJ1-1; a possible D gene is TRBD1 (6 bases). The V and J ends lost 4 bases and 5 bases respectively, with 14 bases between them. Germline values: CDR1 SGHDN, CDR2 FVKESK. The CDR3 extends over 14 amino acids. The CDR3 is CASSPSSRGTEAFF. For the CDR3, the DNA is TGTGCCAGCAGCCCCTCGTCCAGGGGAACTGAAGCTTTCTTT. The whole variable domain, remainder taken from reference TRBV14 and TRBJ1-1, is EAGVTQFPSHSVIEKGQTVTLRCDPISGHDNLYWYRRVMGKEIKFLLHFVKESKQDESGMPNNRFLAERTGGTYSTLKVQPAELEDSGVYFCASSPSSRGTEAFFGQGTRLTVV.

The rearrangement joins TRBV5-1 to TRBJ2-7; tentative D call: TRBD1 (5 bases). V lost 5 bases and J lost 5, with 17 bases in between. CDR3 size: 14 residues. CDR1 and CDR2 (germline): SGHRS, YFSETQ. CDR3 residues: CASRTHRGSDEQYF. The DNA of the CDR3 is TGCGCCAGCAGGACTCATAGGGGTTCGGACGAGCAGTACTTC.

This rearrangement joins TRBV9 to TRBJ1-5, with 8 bases that match TRBD1. V was clipped by 5 bases and J by 9 bases; unmatched bases: 13. Germline-derived CDR1 and CDR2 are SGDLS and YYNGEE. This CDR3 comprises 15 residues. Here the CDR3 DNA reads TGTGCCAGCAGTGGAGGGACAGGTCCCGGGGGGCCCCAGCATTTT. It codes for CASSGGTGPGGPQHF.

J is TRBJ2-2 and V is TRBV11-2, with D perhaps TRBD2 (5 bases). The CDR3 runs to 13 residues. Trimming stripped 1 base from V and 7 bases from J, with 7 bases between. Germline loops: CDR1 SGHAT, CDR2 FQNNGV. CDR3 protein: CASSLVRGGELFF. CDR3 bases: TGTGCCAGCAGCTTAGTTCGGGGCGGGGAGCTGTTTTTT.

V usage is TRBV20-1 and J usage is TRBJ1-2; 7 bases fit TRBD1. With V trimmed by 3 bases and J by 8 bases, 6 bases remained unmatched. The CDR3 is made up of 12 amino acids. CDR1 DFQATT and CDR2 SNEGSKA come from the germline V gene (reference sequence). The CDR3 spells CSASWDRSGYTF. In DNA form, the CDR3 reads TGCAGTGCTAGTTGGGACAGATCCGGCTACACCTTC.